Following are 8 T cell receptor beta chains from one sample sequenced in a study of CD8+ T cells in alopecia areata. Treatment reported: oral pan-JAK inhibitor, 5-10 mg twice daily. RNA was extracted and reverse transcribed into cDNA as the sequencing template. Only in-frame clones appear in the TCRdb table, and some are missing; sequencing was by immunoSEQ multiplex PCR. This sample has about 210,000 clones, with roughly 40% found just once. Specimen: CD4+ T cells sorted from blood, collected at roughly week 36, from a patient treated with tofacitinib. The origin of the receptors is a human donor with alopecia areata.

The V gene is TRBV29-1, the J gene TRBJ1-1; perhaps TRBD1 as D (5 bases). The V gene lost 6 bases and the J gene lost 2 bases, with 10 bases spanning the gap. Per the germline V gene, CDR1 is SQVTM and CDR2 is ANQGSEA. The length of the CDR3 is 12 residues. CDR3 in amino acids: CSVLRGNTEAFF. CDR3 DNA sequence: TGCAGCGTACTAAGGGGAAACACTGAAGCTTTCTTT.

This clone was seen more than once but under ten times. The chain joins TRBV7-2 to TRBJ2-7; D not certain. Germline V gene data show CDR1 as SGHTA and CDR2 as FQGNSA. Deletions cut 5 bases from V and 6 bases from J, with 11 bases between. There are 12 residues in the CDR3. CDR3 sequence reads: CASSPSLREQYF. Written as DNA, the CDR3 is TGTGCCAGCAGCCCCTCCTTACGCGAGCAGTACTTC.

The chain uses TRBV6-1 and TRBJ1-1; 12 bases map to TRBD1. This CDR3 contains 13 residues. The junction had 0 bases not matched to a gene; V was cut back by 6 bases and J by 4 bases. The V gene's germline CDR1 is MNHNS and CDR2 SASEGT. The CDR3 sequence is CASRGQGATEAFF. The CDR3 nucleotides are TGTGCCAGCAGGGGACAGGGGGCCACTGAAGCTTTCTTT.

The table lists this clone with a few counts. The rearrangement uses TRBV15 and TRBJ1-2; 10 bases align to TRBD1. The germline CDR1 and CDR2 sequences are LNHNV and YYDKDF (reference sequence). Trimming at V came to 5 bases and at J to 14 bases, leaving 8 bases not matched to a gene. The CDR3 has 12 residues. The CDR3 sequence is CATSRDRGMGTF. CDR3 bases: TGTGCCACCAGCCGGGACAGGGGAATGGGGACCTTC.

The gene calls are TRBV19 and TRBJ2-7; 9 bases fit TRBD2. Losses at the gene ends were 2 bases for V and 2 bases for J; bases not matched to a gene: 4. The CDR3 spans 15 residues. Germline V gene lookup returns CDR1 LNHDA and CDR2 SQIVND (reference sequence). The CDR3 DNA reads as TGTGCCAGTAGTATAAGCCTAGCGGGAACCTACGAGCAGTACTTC. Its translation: CASSISLAGTYEQYF.

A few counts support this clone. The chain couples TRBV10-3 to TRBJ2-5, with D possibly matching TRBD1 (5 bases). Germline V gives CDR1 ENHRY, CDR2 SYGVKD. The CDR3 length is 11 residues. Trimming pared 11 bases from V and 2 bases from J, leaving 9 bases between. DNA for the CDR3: TGTGCCGTCCAGGGTCAAGAGACCCAGTACTTC. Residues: CAVQGQETQYF.

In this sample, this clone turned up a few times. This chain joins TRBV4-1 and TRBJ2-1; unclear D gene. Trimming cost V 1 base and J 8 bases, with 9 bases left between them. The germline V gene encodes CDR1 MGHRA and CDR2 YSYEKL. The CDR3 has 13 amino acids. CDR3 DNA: TGCGCCAGCAGCCAAGTCCCGTGGGATGAGCAGTTCTTC. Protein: CASSQVPWDEQFF.

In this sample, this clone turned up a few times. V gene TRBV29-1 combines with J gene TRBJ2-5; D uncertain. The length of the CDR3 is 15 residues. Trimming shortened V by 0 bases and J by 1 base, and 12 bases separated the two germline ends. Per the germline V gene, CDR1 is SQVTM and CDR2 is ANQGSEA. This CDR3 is CSVEERLVSQETQYF. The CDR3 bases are TGCAGCGTTGAAGAAAGGTTGGTTTCCCAAGAGACCCAGTACTTC.